These 23 T cell receptor beta chains were all obtained from the same sample, sequenced in a study of blood T cells in healthy people across ages. Through a sample-barcoded 5' primer and a J-beta primer mix, a second PCR was run for about 6 to 11 cycles. Using its own MiXCR run on the 5' RACE reads, TCRdb lists one record per CDR3 protein. The data contain fewer than 700,000 distinct CDR3 sequences, approximately 40% of them singletons. Material for sequencing was blood. These receptors were obtained from a man aged 80 or over in good health.

This chain connects TRBV11-2 to TRBJ1-6; a possible D gene is TRBD1 (5 bases). Trimming took off 6 bases at V and 8 bases at J, with 14 bases between the two ends. CDR1 is SGHAT, CDR2 FQNNGV, per germline. The CDR3 has 14 amino acids. The CDR3 protein is CASSHGGFDSPLHF. Written as DNA, the CDR3 is TGTGCCAGCAGTCACGGGGGGTTCGATTCACCCCTCCACTTT.

V gene TRBV27 combines with J gene TRBJ2-1; TRBD2 agrees at 7 bases. The closer fit of TRBJ2-7 to the DNA end suggests the J call may be wrong. Per germline, CDR1 MNHEY and CDR2 SMNVEV (reference sequence). This CDR3 is 14 amino acids long. The CDR3 region has the DNA TGTGCCAGCAGTCCCCGGACTAGAACCCACGAGCAGTACTTC. It specifies CASSPRTRTHEQYF.

This chain links TRBV12-3 or TRBV12-4 with TRBJ2-2; D remains unclear. This CDR3 contains 12 residues. V lost 4 bases to trimming and J lost 5 bases, with 5 bases between them. The CDR3 nucleotides read TGTGCCAGCAGTTCAATAACCGGGGAGCTGTTTTTT. Translated, it gives CASSSITGELFF.

The chain carries TRBV7-2 and TRBJ2-2; D remains ambiguous. Germline V lookup: CDR1 SGHTA, CDR2 FQGNSA. This CDR3 has 16 residues. V shed 0 bases and J shed 7 bases, with 15 bases lying between them. CDR3 sequence reads: CASSLAGPPSSGELFF. Here the CDR3 DNA reads TGTGCCAGCAGCTTAGCCGGGCCCCCGAGCAGCGGGGAGCTGTTTTTT.

This clonotype was counted between two and nine times. The chain combines TRBV5-1 with TRBJ2-2; perhaps TRBD2 as D (5 bases). This CDR3 has 16 amino acids. The V and J ends lost 2 bases and 0 bases respectively, with 11 bases between them. Looked up from germline, CDR1 is SGHRS and CDR2 is YFSETQ. CDR3 DNA: TGCGCCAGCAGCTTCTTCGCGGGCTCGAACACCGGGGAGCTGTTTTTT. Translated, it gives CASSFFAGSNTGELFF.

This clonotype was counted a few times. The CDR3 sequence is CASSYKDEQFF. The CDR3 nucleotides are TGTGCCAGCAGTTACAAGGATGAGCAGTTCTTC. The chain uses TRBV6-5 and TRBJ2-1, with D hard to call. V was cut by 2 bases and J by 8 bases, with 4 bases left in between. This CDR3 contains 11 residues. Per the germline V gene, CDR1 is MNHEY and CDR2 is SVGAGI.

The CDR3 DNA sequence: TGTGCCAGCAGTTCGGGACTAGCGGAGACCGGGGAGCTGTTTTTT. It specifies CASSSGLAETGELFF. This chain links TRBV28 with TRBJ2-2; the match to TRBD2 covers 11 bases. The CDR3 consists of 15 residues. V shed 4 bases, J shed 5 bases, and the junction held 3 bases outside the gene matches. Per germline, CDR1 MDHEN and CDR2 SYDVKM.

This chain connects TRBV20-1 to TRBJ2-1; 11 bases are shared with TRBD2. The CDR3 totals 14 residues. Per the germline V gene, CDR1 is DFQATT and CDR2 is SNEGSKA (reference sequence). V shed 4 bases and J 7 bases; nucleotides not matched to a gene: 6. The CDR3 DNA is TGCAGTGCTAACGGACTAGCGGGTCTTAATGAGCAGTTCTTC. Translating gives CSANGLAGLNEQFF.

V and J are TRBV6-1 and TRBJ1-5; possible D gene TRBD1, 5 bases. The CDR3 is 14 amino acids. Per germline, CDR1 MNHNS and CDR2 SASEGT. Trimming removed 9 bases from V and 0 bases from J, with 12 bases in between. The DNA of the CDR3 is TGTGCCAGTTCCGGGGGTTATAGCAATCAGCCCCAGCATTTT. Amino acids: CASSGGYSNQPQHF.

In this sample, this clonotype turned up once. V usage is TRBV27 and J usage is TRBJ1-2; D gene ambiguous. V was pared by 4 bases and J by 5 bases, with 17 bases between. Germline CDR1 is MNHEY and CDR2 is SMNVEV (reference sequence). There are 15 residues in the CDR3. The CDR3 loop reads CASSSPGGAEYGYTF. The CDR3 coding sequence is TGTGCCAGCAGTTCTCCAGGCGGCGCAGAGTATGGCTACACCTTC.

In its sample, this clonotype was seen many times. The genes are TRBV5-1 and TRBJ1-2; 7 positions agree with TRBD1. CDR3 length: 13 residues. V dropped 8 bases and J dropped 7; count of bases not matched to a gene: 11. Germline V gives CDR1 SGHRS, CDR2 YFSETQ. CDR3 DNA sequence: TGCGCCAGTAGCCGGGACAGCCTAATTGGCTACACCTTC. Protein product: CASSRDSLIGYTF.

The chain uses TRBV24-1 and TRBJ2-1; 12 nucleotides agree with TRBD2. The end of the DNA is better explained by TRBJ2-7, so the J call may be wrong. This CDR3 spans 19 amino acids. CDR1 and CDR2 from the germline V gene are KGHDR and SFDVKD. Written as DNA, the CDR3 is TGTGCCACCAGTGATTGGGCCAGGGCTAGCGGGAGGGGGTACAATGAGCAGTACTTC. It encodes CATSDWARASGRGYNEQYF.

The CDR3 nucleotides are TGTGCCAGCAGTTTAAACCCCACTGAAGCTTTCTTT. It specifies CASSLNPTEAFF. The genes are TRBV6-2 or TRBV6-3 and TRBJ1-1, with D unclear. Germline V lookup: CDR1 MNHEY, CDR2 SVGEGT. The CDR3 has 12 amino acids. V gave up 4 bases and J gave up 4 bases, with 7 bases separating them.

The chain links TRBV7-8 to TRBJ1-1, with 7 bases that match TRBD1. From germline, CDR1 is SGHVS and CDR2 FQNEAQ. V was clipped by 6 bases and J by 0 bases; unmatched bases: 10. This CDR3 comprises 16 residues. This CDR3 reads CASSLDRAVMNTEAFF. CDR3 DNA sequence: TGTGCCAGCAGTCTAGACAGGGCTGTTATGAACACTGAAGCTTTCTTT.

The chain combines TRBV7-9 with TRBJ2-3, with 9 bases matching TRBD2. V shed 2 bases, J shed 2 bases, and the junction held 5 bases outside the gene matches. CDR1 SEHNR and CDR2 FQNEAQ come from the germline V gene (reference sequence). CDR3 length: 16 residues. The chain's CDR3 is CASSLRASGTTDTQYF. Written as DNA, the CDR3 is TGTGCCAGCAGCTTACGGGCTAGCGGGACCACAGATACGCAGTATTTT.

The gene calls are TRBV3-1 and TRBJ2-5; TRBD2 agrees at 10 bases. TRBJ2-7 explains the end of the DNA better; the J call may be wrong. The CDR3 extends over 15 amino acids. The germline V gene encodes CDR1 LGHDT and CDR2 YNNKEL (reference sequence). As DNA, the CDR3 is TGTGCCAGCAGCCAAGATGTGAGCGGGAGGGACGAGCAGTACTTC. This gives the protein CASSQDVSGRDEQYF.

The table lists this clonotype with a few counts. The chain is built from TRBV6-1 and TRBJ2-1; TRBD2 matches at 8 bases. The J call is doubtful: the DNA matches TRBJ2-7 better. The CDR3 is 15 residues long. CDR1 is MNHNS and CDR2 is SASEGT in the germline V gene. The DNA of the CDR3 is TGTGCCAGCAGTGAGATGCGGGGGGTAGCGTACGAGCAGTACTTC. It translates to CASSEMRGVAYEQYF.

This sequence joins TRBV6-2 or TRBV6-3 and TRBJ1-5; TRBD1 agrees at 9 bases. Trimming took 8 bases from V and 7 from J; bases not matched to a gene: 12. This CDR3 contains 15 residues. From germline, CDR1 is MNHEY and CDR2 SVGEGT. This chain's CDR3 is CASYELDRGPQPQHF. The CDR3 nucleotides are TGTGCCAGCTATGAATTGGACAGGGGCCCGCAGCCCCAGCATTTT.

V is TRBV6-6 and J is TRBJ2-7; 8 bases align to TRBD1. Looked up from germline, CDR1 is MNHNY and CDR2 is SVGAGI (reference sequence). The CDR3 length is 15 residues. Germline trimming cut 4 bases from V and 7 bases from J; bases unmatched to any gene: 12. The CDR3 sequence: CASSSAGQGAREQYF. The CDR3, as DNA: TGTGCCAGCAGTTCGGCCGGGCAGGGGGCAAGGGAGCAGTACTTC.

Comments on this clonotype: A much larger clone sits a single nucleotide away, making a read error possible. J is TRBJ2-4 and V is TRBV5-5; 15 nucleotides match TRBD2. CDR1 is SGHKS, CDR2 YYEKEE, per germline (reference sequence). V gave up 4 bases and J gave up 15 bases; unmatched junction bases: 20. This CDR3 is 18 amino acids long. CDR3 DNA: TGTGCCAGCAGCAAGGGACTAGCGGGAGGATTTCCCCAAGAGACCCGGTACTTC. It encodes CASSKGLAGGFPQETRYF.

This clonotype has a count of ten or more. The chain recombines TRBV7-2 with TRBJ2-5; a possible D gene is TRBD2 (5 bases). Germline V gives CDR1 SGHTA, CDR2 FQGNSA. The CDR3 covers 14 residues. Trimming removed 3 bases at V and 1 base at J, with 9 bases between. Here the CDR3 reads CASSLEVVQETQYF. The CDR3 DNA reads TGTGCCAGCAGCTTGGAGGTCGTCCAAGAGACCCAGTACTTC.

This clonotype has a single count. The chain couples TRBV20-1 to TRBJ1-6; unclear D gene. The ends were cut back, 6 bases at V and 9 bases at J, with 18 bases in the middle. CDR3 length: 14 residues. The V gene's germline CDR1 is DFQATT and CDR2 SNEGSKA (reference sequence). In nucleotides, the CDR3 is TGCAGTGCCACCCTCCCGCAGTTTACTTCACCCCTCCACTTT. This gives the protein CSATLPQFTSPLHF.

This clonotype was counted ten times or more. This sequence joins TRBV7-2 and TRBJ2-7; D gene unclear. CDR1 is SGHTA and CDR2 is FQGNSA in the germline V gene. This CDR3 is 12 amino acids long. V dropped 5 bases and J dropped 6 bases, with 11 bases sitting between them. The CDR3 nucleotides read TGTGCCAGCAGCCCCCTGGTTGGCGAGCAGTACTTC. Protein sequence: CASSPLVGEQYF.